This T cell receptor (beta chain) is drawn from a study of read filtering for tumor transcriptome and immune sequencing. Overall study: R-ISS stage counts were 8 for I, roughly 16 for II, about seven for III. Per sample, TCR-region reads ranged about 4 to 10.27 million by IR-seq, roughly 75 to 1,400 by RNA-seq.

The library was built from approximately 400 ng RNA with molecular barcoded adaptors for alpha/delta and beta/gamma chains. TCRdb itself ran the reads through MiXCR, one entry per CDR3 protein. The table lists under 25,000 distinct CDR3 sequences, roughly an eighth of them singletons. The germline V gene encodes CDR1 MDHEN and CDR2 SYDVKM. The CDR3 has 14 residues. Between the trimmed V and J ends, which lost 6 bases and 7 bases, there was a span of 19 bases. At least ten counts were recorded for this clonotype. The chain links TRBV28 to TRBJ2-7, with D perhaps being TRBD1 or TRBD2 (5 bases each). Sequencing was carried out using a population of CD138-negative cells sorted from bone marrow. The sequence was obtained from a donor at least 40 years old with multiple myeloma. The CDR3, as DNA: TGTGCCAGCAGCCCCACCGGGACGGCTATTGAGCAGTACTTC. Encoded protein: CASSPTGTAIEQYF. The full variable domain, completed using reference TRBV28 and TRBJ2-7, is DVKVTQSSRYLVKRTGEKVFLECVQDMDHENMFWYRQDPGLGLRLIYFSYDVKMKEKGDIPEGYSVSREKKERFSLILESASTNQTSMYLCASSPTGTAIEQYFGPGTRLTVT.